This T cell receptor (beta chain) was sequenced in a study of shared clonotypes between healthy human individuals. Across the whole study: Donor ages ranged 18 to 49 years: a couple of women, three men. Each donor's CD8 memory used one plate, CD8 naive two, each CD4 subset three.

CD45RA-negative memory and CD45RA+ naive subsets were split from the CD4+ cells. Clones were read by immunoSEQ multiplex PCR, and TCRdb kept only the in-frame ones, dropping some. The sample holds some 1.1 million clones; 60% to 85% are singletons and the top ten take roughly 0.82%. Germline CDR1 KGHSH, CDR2 LQKENI. The CDR3 has 15 residues. The specimen sequenced was memory CD4+ T cells from PBMCs. Subset reported: CD45RA-negative fraction. This TCR came from a man aged 18 to 29 in good health. Some clones in this sample may be carry-over from other donors' samples. The V gene is TRBV18, the J gene TRBJ2-5; tentatively, D is TRBD1 or TRBD2 (7 bases each). The better agreement between TRBJ2-7 and the DNA end casts doubt on the J call. The CDR3 reads CASSPRGEGLDEQYF. The CDR3 DNA reads as TGTGCCAGCTCACCCAGGGGGGAGGGGCTGGACGAGCAGTACTTC.